A selection of T cell receptor beta chains follows, all from one sample in a study of blood T cell repertoires in COVID-19. Here immunoSEQ multiplex PCR was the method, and the copy in TCRdb shows in-frame clones only, minus some. The sample has roughly 290,000 clones; around 90% are singletons. Material for sequencing was peripheral blood. The receptors originated from a woman aged 30 to 39 with COVID-19, enrolled during active disease. Both conserved end residues are part of each CDR3. A D gene is named only where the DNA matches it firmly. Part of the rows lack a size; the others show once, few, many or a class for expanded clones.

CDR3: CASSLATGPNQPQHF
DNA: TGTGCCAGCAGCTTGGCGACAGGGCCAAATCAGCCCCAGCATTTT
D: TRBD1
J: TRBJ1-5
size: NA
V: TRBV7-9

CDR3: CASSSVRGTGELFF
DNA: TGTGCCAGCAGCTCCGTCCGGGGGACCGGGGAGCTGTTTTTT
D: NA
J: TRBJ2-2
size: NA
V: TRBV5-5

CDR3: CASSLGSGSTDTQYF
DNA: TGTGCCAGCAGTTTAGGGAGCGGGAGCACAGATACGCAGTATTTT
D: NA
J: TRBJ2-3
size: NA
V: TRBV28

CDR3: CASSLVSHGALQETQYF
DNA: TGTGCCAGCAGCTTAGTTTCGCACGGAGCCCTACAAGAGACCCAGTACTTC
D: NA
J: TRBJ2-5
size: NA
V: TRBV7-6

CDR3: CASSSDRASYGYTF
DNA: TGTGCCAGCAGCTCAGACAGGGCCAGCTATGGCTACACCTTC
D: TRBD1
J: TRBJ1-2
size: once
V: TRBV11-2

CDR3: CASSVGLTSGQETQYF
DNA: TGTGCCAGCAGCGTAGGCCTGACTAGCGGACAAGAGACCCAGTACTTC
D: TRBD2
J: TRBJ2-5
size: NA
V: TRBV9

CDR3: CASSVVGASTEAFF
DNA: TGTGCCAGCAGCGTAGTGGGGGCGAGTACTGAAGCTTTCTTT
D: NA
J: TRBJ1-1
size: NA
V: TRBV9

CDR3: CASSQDRDRQYGYTF
DNA: TGCGCCAGCAGCCAGGATCGAGACAGGCAGTACGGCTACACCTTC
D: NA
J: TRBJ1-2
size: NA
V: TRBV4-3

CDR3: CAISAGQQNEKLFF
DNA: TGTGCCATCAGTGCGGGACAGCAGAATGAAAAACTGTTTTTT
D: TRBD1
J: TRBJ1-4
size: once
V: TRBV10-3

CDR3: CATRLWPNEQFF
DNA: TGTGCCACTCGTCTCTGGCCCAATGAGCAGTTCTTC
D: NA
J: TRBJ2-1
size: few
V: TRBV19

CDR3: CASSLASSGSGNTIYF
DNA: TGTGCCAGCAGCTTAGCCAGCTCAGGCTCTGGAAACACCATATATTTT
D: NA
J: TRBJ1-3
size: NA
V: TRBV7-2

CDR3: CASSFTGAVNTEAFF
DNA: TGTGCCAGCAGCTTTACGGGTGCTGTGAACACTGAAGCTTTCTTT
D: NA
J: TRBJ1-1
size: NA
V: TRBV7-9

CDR3: CAIAGTVNSPLHF
DNA: TGTGCCATCGCTGGGACAGTTAATTCACCCCTCCACTTT
D: TRBD1
J: TRBJ1-6
size: NA
V: TRBV10-3

CDR3: CASSQDREGGELFF
DNA: TGCGCCAGCAGCCAAGATCGGGAGGGAGGGGAACTGTTTTTT
D: NA
J: TRBJ1-4
size: NA
V: TRBV4-3

CDR3: CASSLGQKGAGAEAFF
DNA: TGTGCCAGCAGCTTAGGACAGAAGGGGGCTGGCGCTGAAGCTTTCTTT
D: TRBD1
J: TRBJ1-1
size: NA
V: TRBV13

CDR3: CASSPTGTYEQYF
DNA: TGTGCCAGCAGCCCGACCGGGACCTACGAGCAGTACTTC
D: NA
J: TRBJ2-7
size: once
V: TRBV3-1/TRBV3-2

CDR3: CASQIRGSSGTEAFF
DNA: TGTGCCAGTCAAATCCGAGGGAGCTCAGGCACTGAAGCTTTCTTT
D: NA
J: TRBJ1-1
size: NA
V: TRBV6-5

CDR3: CASRQGGSNTEAFF
DNA: TGTGCCAGCCGACAGGGGGGATCGAACACTGAAGCTTTCTTT
D: TRBD1
J: TRBJ1-1
size: NA
V: TRBV9